This T cell receptor beta chain was observed in a study of cytomegalovirus exposure and HLA in healthy donors. Per the germline V gene, CDR1 is LGHNA and CDR2 is YNFKEQ. V lost 4 bases and J lost 4; bases outside the gene matches: 6. This CDR3 has 17 amino acids. PCR was performed using 60 Vbeta and 13 Jbeta primers. Sequencing was performed with immunoSEQ multiplex PCR; in TCRdb, only in-frame clones are kept and a portion is missing. The sample lists 130,000 or so clones, 81% occurring once. The TCR was taken from a young man in good health and CMV-seronegative. The rearrangement joins TRBV4-2 to TRBJ2-1, with 14 bases identical to TRBD2. The sample comprised PBMCs. The CDR3 loop is CASSLTGTSGGYNEQFF. CDR3 nucleotides: TGTGCCAGCAGCCTTACCGGGACTAGCGGGGGATACAATGAGCAGTTCTTC.